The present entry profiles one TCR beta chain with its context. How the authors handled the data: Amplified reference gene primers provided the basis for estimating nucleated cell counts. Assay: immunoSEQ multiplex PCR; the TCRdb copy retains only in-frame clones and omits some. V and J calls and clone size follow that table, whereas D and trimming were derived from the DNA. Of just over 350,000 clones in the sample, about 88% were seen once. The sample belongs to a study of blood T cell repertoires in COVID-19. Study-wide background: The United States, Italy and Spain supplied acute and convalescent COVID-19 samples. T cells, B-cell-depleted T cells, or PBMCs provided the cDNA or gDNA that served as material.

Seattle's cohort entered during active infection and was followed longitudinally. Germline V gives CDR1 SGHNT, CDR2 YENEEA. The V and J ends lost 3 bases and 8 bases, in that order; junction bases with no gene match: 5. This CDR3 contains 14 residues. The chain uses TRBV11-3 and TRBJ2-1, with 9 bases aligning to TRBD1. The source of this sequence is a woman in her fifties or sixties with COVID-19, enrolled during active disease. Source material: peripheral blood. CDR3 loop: CASSLGQGGDEQFF. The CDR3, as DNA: TGTGCCAGCAGCTTGGGACAGGGAGGTGATGAGCAGTTCTTC. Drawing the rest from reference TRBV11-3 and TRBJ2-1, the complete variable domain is EAGVVQSPRYKIIEKKQPVAFWCNPISGHNTLYWYLQNLGQGPELLIRYENEEAVDDSQLPKDRFSAERLKGVDSTLKIQPAELGDSAVYLCASSLGQGGDEQFFGPGTRLTVL.